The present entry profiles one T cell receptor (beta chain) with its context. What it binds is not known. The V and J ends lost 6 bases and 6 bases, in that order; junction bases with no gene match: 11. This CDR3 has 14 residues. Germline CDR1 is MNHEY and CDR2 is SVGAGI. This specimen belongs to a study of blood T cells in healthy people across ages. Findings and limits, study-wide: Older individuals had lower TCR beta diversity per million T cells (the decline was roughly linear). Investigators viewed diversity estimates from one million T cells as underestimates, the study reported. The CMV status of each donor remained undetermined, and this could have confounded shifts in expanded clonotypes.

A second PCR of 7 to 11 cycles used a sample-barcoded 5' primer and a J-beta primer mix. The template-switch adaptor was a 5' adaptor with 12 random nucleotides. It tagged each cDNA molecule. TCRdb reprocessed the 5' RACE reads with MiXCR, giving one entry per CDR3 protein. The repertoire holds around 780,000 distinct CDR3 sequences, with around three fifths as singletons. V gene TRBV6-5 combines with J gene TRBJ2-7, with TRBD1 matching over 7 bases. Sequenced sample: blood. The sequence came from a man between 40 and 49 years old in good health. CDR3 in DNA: TGTGCCAGCAGCCGAAGGGGACAGCATTTCGAGCAGTACTTC. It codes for CASSRRGQHFEQYF.